This is a list of T cell receptor beta chains from one sample in a study of HIV-infected children after antiretroviral therapy interruption. Each CDR3 protein gets one entry after TCRdb re-called the 3' RACE reads with MiXCR. Seen here are about 83,000 distinct CDR3 sequences, 6% to 8.5% observed once, and the top ten hold roughly 1%. Sequences were derived from CD45RA+ CD4+ T cells from PBMCs, pooled from several time points, sampled from a donor given antiretroviral therapy, either interrupted or continuous. The receptor source for this set is a pool of human donors with HIV. Each CDR3 is given with its conserved first and last residue. A D gene is named only where the DNA matches it firmly. Clone size is not always given. Where it is, it says once, few, many or a class for expanded clones.

TRBJ1-1,TRBV6-5,few,-,CASSYRAGRLNTEAFF,TGTGCCAGCAGTTATCGGGCAGGACGGCTAAACACTGAAGCTTTCTTT
TRBJ2-3,TRBV12-3/TRBV12-4,many,TRBD2,CASSFASGGISTDTQYF,TGTGCCAGCAGTTTCGCTAGCGGGGGGATCAGCACAGATACGCAGTATTTT
TRBJ2-7,TRBV28,few,TRBD2,CASSSPIAGSSYEQYF,TGTGCCAGCAGTTCCCCTATAGCGGGTAGCTCCTACGAGCAGTACTTC
TRBJ2-7,TRBV4-2,few,-,CASSQGGYYEQYF,TGTGCCAGCAGCCAAGGGGGTTACTACGAGCAGTACTTC
TRBJ2-5,TRBV7-3,-,-,CASSLTGHETQYF,TGTGCCAGCAGCTTAACGGGACACGAGACCCAGTACTTC
TRBJ2-3,TRBV4-1,-,-,CASSQPTGVTDTQYF,TGCGCCAGCAGCCAACCGACAGGTGTCACAGATACGCAGTATTTT
TRBJ1-3,TRBV10-3,many,-,CAISTGLSGNTIYF,TGTGCCATCAGTACAGGTCTGAGTGGAAACACCATATATTTT
TRBJ2-7,TRBV27,many,TRBD1,CASSSRRQGFNEQYF,TGTGCCAGCAGTTCTCGGAGACAGGGTTTCAACGAGCAGTACTTC
TRBJ1-2,TRBV6-1,many,-,CASSVGTSYGYTF,TGTGCCAGCAGTGTCGGGACATCCTATGGCTACACCTTC
TRBJ1-1,TRBV29-1,many,-,CSVLQKLNTEAFF,TGCAGCGTCCTACAGAAATTGAACACTGAAGCTTTCTTT
TRBJ1-2,TRBV20-1,many,TRBD1,CSARTGDGYTF,TGCAGTGCAAGGACAGGGGATGGCTACACCTTC
TRBJ1-6,TRBV29-1,many,TRBD1,CSVGEGGGVSPLHF,TGCAGCGTTGGTGAAGGGGGCGGTGTTTCACCCCTCCACTTT
TRBJ2-1,TRBV10-3,few,TRBD2,CATKRRLAGENEQFF,TGTGCCACCAAGAGGCGGCTAGCGGGCGAAAATGAGCAGTTCTTC
TRBJ2-3,TRBV5-1,few,-,CASSRDPGGADTQYF,TGCGCCAGCAGTAGGGACCCCGGGGGCGCAGATACGCAGTATTTT
TRBJ1-5,TRBV6-9,many,-,CASRRQPEGMGNQPQHF,TGTGCCAGCAGACGCCAACCGGAGGGTATGGGCAATCAGCCCCAGCATTTT
TRBJ1-1,TRBV19,many,-,CASSIGYANTEAFF,TGTGCCAGTAGTATAGGTTACGCGAACACTGAAGCTTTCTTT
TRBJ2-7,TRBV7-2,-,TRBD2,CASSLVFSGRTYEQYF,TGTGCCAGCAGCTTAGTCTTTAGCGGGCGCACCTACGAGCAGTACTTC
TRBJ2-1,TRBV19,few,TRBD1,CASSRFPGQGIPPGEQFF,TGTGCCAGTAGCCGTTTCCCGGGACAGGGAATTCCCCCGGGTGAGCAGTTCTTC
TRBJ2-2,TRBV7-3,many,-,CASSQDRGGTGELFF,TGTGCCAGCAGCCAAGACCGTGGAGGTACCGGGGAGCTGTTTTTT
TRBJ1-1,TRBV27,few,-,CASSLRAGVTEAFF,TGTGCCAGCAGTTTGCGGGCAGGGGTAACTGAAGCTTTCTTT
TRBJ1-2,TRBV5-4,many,TRBD1,CASSLGRDRDGYTF,TGTGCCAGCAGCTTGGGGAGGGACAGGGATGGCTACACCTTC
TRBJ1-2,TRBV2,many,-,CASSRGTDYGYTF,TGTGCCAGCAGTAGAGGGACGGACTATGGCTACACCTTC
TRBJ1-5,TRBV12-3/TRBV12-4,many,-,CASSLTSQPQHF,TGTGCCAGCAGTTTGACATCCCAGCCCCAGCATTTT
TRBJ1-6,TRBV20-1,many,-,CSAAEPNSPLHF,TGCAGTGCCGCGGAGCCTAATTCACCCCTCCACTTT
TRBJ2-2,TRBV10-3,-,-,CAIRRFPGINTGELFF,TGTGCCATCCGCCGTTTCCCCGGAATAAACACCGGGGAGCTGTTTTTT
TRBJ2-5,TRBV14,few,-,CASTKRGGWGETQYF,TGTGCCAGCACCAAAAGGGGGGGCTGGGGAGAGACCCAGTACTTC
TRBJ2-1,TRBV9,many,-,CASSGLQNNEQFF,TGTGCCAGCAGCGGTTTACAGAACAATGAGCAGTTCTTC
TRBJ2-7,TRBV3-1,few,TRBD2,CASSQPSGGAVDEQYF,TGTGCCAGCAGCCAGCCTAGCGGGGGGGCCGTAGACGAGCAGTACTTC
TRBJ1-2,TRBV20-1,many,-,CSARGYMGAALFSGGYTF,TGCAGTGCTAGAGGGTACATGGGGGCGGCCCTTTTCTCGGGTGGCTACACCTTC
TRBJ1-1,TRBV10-3,many,-,CASRSNTEAFF,TGTGCCTCCCGATCGAACACTGAAGCTTTCTTT
TRBJ1-1,TRBV11-3,many,-,CASSLGGSDTEAFF,TGTGCCAGCAGCCTCGGGGGCTCCGACACTGAAGCTTTCTTT
TRBJ2-1,TRBV3-1,few,-,CASSQVGTPTVYNEQFF,TGTGCCAGCAGCCAAGTAGGGACCCCGACGGTATACAATGAGCAGTTCTTC